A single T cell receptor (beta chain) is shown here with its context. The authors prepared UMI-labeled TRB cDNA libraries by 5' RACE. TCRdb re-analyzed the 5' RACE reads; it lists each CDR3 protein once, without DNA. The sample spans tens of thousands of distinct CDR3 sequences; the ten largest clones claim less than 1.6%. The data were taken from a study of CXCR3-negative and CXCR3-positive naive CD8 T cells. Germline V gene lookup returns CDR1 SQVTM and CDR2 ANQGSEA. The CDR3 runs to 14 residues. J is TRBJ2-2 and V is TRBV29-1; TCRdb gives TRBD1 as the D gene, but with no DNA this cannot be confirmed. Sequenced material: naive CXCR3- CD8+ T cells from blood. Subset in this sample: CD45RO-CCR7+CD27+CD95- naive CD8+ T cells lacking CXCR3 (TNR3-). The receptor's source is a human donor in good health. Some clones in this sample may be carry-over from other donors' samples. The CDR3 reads CSVRTSVNTGELFF.